These T cell receptor beta chains were read from a single sample in a study of T-cell memory formation after mild COVID-19. A single record per CDR3 protein comes from TCRdb applying MiXCR to the 5' RACE reads. The data show a few hundred thousand distinct CDR3 sequences, approximately 15% seen once. What was sequenced was PBMCs or a T cell subset sorted from them (not recorded which). The receptors come from a man aged 18 to 29 who had mild COVID-19 (a few samples of this study predate the infection). Cell type and time point are not known. Both conserved end residues are part of each CDR3. A D gene is named only where the DNA matches it firmly. The size of a clone is reported for some rows only, either as once, few or many, or as a class for expanded clones.

>few|TRBV6-2/TRBV6-3|12|.|TRBJ2-5
CASSGVGETQYF
TGTGCCAGCAGCGGAGTGGGGGAGACCCAGTACTTC
>.|TRBV12-3/TRBV12-4|15|.|TRBJ2-5
CASSLALRFQETQYF
TGTGCCAGCAGTTTAGCGTTGCGGTTCCAAGAGACCCAGTACTTC
>.|TRBV19|16|.|TRBJ2-6
CASSIGVGSGANVLTF
TGTGCCAGTAGTATAGGAGTCGGGTCTGGGGCCAACGTCCTGACTTTC
>.|TRBV20-1|14|.|TRBJ2-7
CSASGIGPFAEQYF
TGCAGTGCTAGTGGTATCGGGCCTTTTGCGGAGCAGTACTTC
>many|TRBV4-3|17|.|TRBJ1-3
CASSQALWGSSGNTIYF
TGCGCCAGCAGCCAAGCGCTTTGGGGGAGCTCTGGAAACACCATATATTTT
>few|TRBV24-1|16|.|TRBJ2-1
CATSANRDLGPNEQFF
TGTGCCACCAGTGCCAACCGGGACCTAGGCCCCAATGAGCAGTTCTTC
>.|TRBV27|16|.|TRBJ1-6
CASSPFSDRMDSPLHF
TGTGCCAGCAGTCCCTTCTCAGACAGGATGGATTCACCCCTCCACTTT
>.|TRBV29-1|16|.|TRBJ2-6
CSVTGTGSSGANVLTF
TGCAGCGTTACCGGGACGGGTAGCTCTGGGGCCAACGTCCTGACTTTC
>few|TRBV20-1|15|.|TRBJ1-5
CSARGGDYSNQPQHF
TGCAGTGCGAGGGGGGGGGATTATAGCAATCAGCCCCAGCATTTT
>few|TRBV6-4|14|.|TRBJ2-7
CASSTGSPAYEQYF
TGTGCCAGCAGCACAGGGTCACCAGCCTACGAGCAGTACTTC
>few|TRBV5-1|13|.|TRBJ1-1
CASSFAGFTEAFF
TGCGCCAGCAGCTTTGCAGGCTTCACTGAAGCTTTCTTT
>many|TRBV7-6|15|TRBD2|TRBJ2-7
CASSLWTSGGLEQYF
TGTGCCAGCAGCTTATGGACTAGCGGGGGGCTGGAGCAGTACTTC
>.|TRBV7-2|17|.|TRBJ2-2
CASRRTGFTRGTGELFF
TGTGCCAGCAGACGTACAGGGTTCACCCGCGGGACCGGGGAGCTGTTTTTT
>few|TRBV6-6|16|.|TRBJ2-4
CASRDPTGTPGNIQYF
TGTGCCAGCAGGGACCCGACAGGGACTCCCGGAAACATTCAGTACTTC
>many|TRBV7-7|16|.|TRBJ2-5
CASSRYGGSYQETQYF
TGTGCCAGCAGCCGTTACGGGGGATCCTACCAAGAGACCCAGTACTTC